This TCR beta chain was observed in a study of identical twins. This clonotype was seen repeatedly, ten times or more. CDR3 size: 14 residues. V lost 5 bases and J lost 7; bases outside the gene matches: 2. Germline V gene lookup returns CDR1 SGHRS and CDR2 YFSETQ. TCRdb recomputed calls from the 5' RACE reads with MiXCR, one row per CDR3 protein. The sample gives roughly 630,000 distinct CDR3 sequences, 7.1% of which show up once; about 1.6% is in the top ten. These data were also filed under a second study, of yellow fever vaccine responses in identical twins. That source notes: Reportedly, the response of twins' T cells to the vaccine seemed partly convergent, partly personalized.

The gene calls are TRBV5-1 and TRBJ2-1; 14 positions agree with TRBD2. The receptor was derived from a woman under 30 in good health. Sequencing was performed on PBMCs. The chain's CDR3 is CASSWTSGRNEQFF. DNA for the CDR3: TGCGCCAGCAGTTGGACTAGCGGGAGGAATGAGCAGTTCTTC. The variable domain in full, with the rest retrieved from reference TRBV5-1 and TRBJ2-1, is KAGVTQTPRYLIKTRGQQVTLSCSPISGHRSVSWYQQTPGQGLQFLFEYFSETQRNKGNFPGRFSGRQFSNSRSEMNVSTLELGDSALYLCASSWTSGRNEQFFGPGTRLTVL.